The sequence of this TCR beta chain was determined in a study of CD8+ T cells in alopecia areata. Study details: The percentage of affected scalp area served as the score of severity for treated patients. Study-level results: Lesional scalp, notably in alopecia totalis/universalis, had clonality above that of normal scalp.

This clone was seen a single time. Its matching antigen is unknown. The treatment: oral pan-JAK inhibitor, 5-10 mg twice daily. Germline loops: CDR1 SQVTM, CDR2 ANQGSEA. The CDR3 contains 15 residues. V lost 4 bases and J 4 bases, leaving 19 bases between the germline ends. Investigators isolated RNA and reverse transcribed it into cDNA to act as the sequencing template. Profiled with immunoSEQ multiplex PCR; TCRdb holds only in-frame clones, not every one. The table lists more than 85,000 clones, roughly three fifths of them singletons. The starting material was CD8+ T cells sorted from blood, obtained at week 4, from a patient treated with tofacitinib. The rearrangement joins TRBV29-1 to TRBJ1-2, with D possibly TRBD1 on 6 matching bases. This TCR was sampled from a human donor with alopecia areata. The chain's CDR3 is CSVVAGAENPYGYTF. The DNA of the CDR3 is TGCAGCGTTGTGGCGGGGGCGGAGAACCCCTATGGCTACACCTTC.